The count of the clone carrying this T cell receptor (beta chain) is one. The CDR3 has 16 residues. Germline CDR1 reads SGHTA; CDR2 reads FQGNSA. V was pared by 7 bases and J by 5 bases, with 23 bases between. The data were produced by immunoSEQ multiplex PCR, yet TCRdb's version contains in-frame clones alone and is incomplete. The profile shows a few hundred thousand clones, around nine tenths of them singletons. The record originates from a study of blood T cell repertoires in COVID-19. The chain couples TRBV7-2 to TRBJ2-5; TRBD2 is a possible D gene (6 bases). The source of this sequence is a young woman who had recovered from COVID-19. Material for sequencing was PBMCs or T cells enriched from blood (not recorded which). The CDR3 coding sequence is TGTGCCAGCACCCGGCGGGACTCTTCCCCCGGGGAGACCCAGTACTTC. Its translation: CASTRRDSSPGETQYF. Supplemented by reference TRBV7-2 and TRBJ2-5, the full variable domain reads GAGVSQSPSNKVTEKGKDVELRCDPISGHTALYWYRQSLGQGLEFLIYFQGNSAPDKSGLPSDRFSAERTGGSVSTLTIQRTQQEDSAVYLCASTRRDSSPGETQYFGPGTRLLVL.